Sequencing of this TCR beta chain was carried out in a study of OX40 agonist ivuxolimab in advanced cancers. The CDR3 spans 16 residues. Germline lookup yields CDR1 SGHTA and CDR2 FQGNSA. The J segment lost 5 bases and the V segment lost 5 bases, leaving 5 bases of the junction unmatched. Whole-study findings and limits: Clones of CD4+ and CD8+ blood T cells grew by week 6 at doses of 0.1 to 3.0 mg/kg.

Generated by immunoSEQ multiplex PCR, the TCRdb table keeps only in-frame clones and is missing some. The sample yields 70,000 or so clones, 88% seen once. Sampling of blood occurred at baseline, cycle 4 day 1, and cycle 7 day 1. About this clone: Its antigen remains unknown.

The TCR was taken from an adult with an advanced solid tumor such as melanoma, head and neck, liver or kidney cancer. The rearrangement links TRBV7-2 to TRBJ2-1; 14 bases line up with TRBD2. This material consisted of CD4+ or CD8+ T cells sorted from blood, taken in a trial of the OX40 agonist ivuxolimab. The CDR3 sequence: CASSLRLAGGDNEQFF. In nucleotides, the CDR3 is TGTGCCAGCAGCCTACGACTAGCGGGGGGGGACAATGAGCAGTTCTTC.